This record concerns one TCR beta chain sequence. Trimming shortened V by 5 bases and J by 9 bases, and 14 bases separated the two germline ends. The CDR3 runs to 13 residues. Germline V gene sequence: CDR1 LGHDT, CDR2 YNNKEL (reference sequence). This specimen comes from a study of blood T cell repertoires in COVID-19. About the research overall: Samples representing acute and convalescent COVID-19 were sourced from the United States, Italy and Spain. PBMCs, B-cell-depleted T cells, or T cells provided the cDNA or gDNA that made up the material.

Study processing details: The assay estimated nucleated cells by amplifying reference gene primers. TCRdb's copy holds only in-frame clones and misses some; the assay was immunoSEQ multiplex PCR. For V, J and clone size, that table is used; D and trimming come from the DNA. Of a few hundred thousand clones listed, roughly nine tenths are singletons. The sequencing sample was made of PBMCs or T cells enriched from blood (not recorded which). V gene TRBV3-1 (or the pseudogene TRBV3-2) combines with J gene TRBJ1-3; D may be TRBD1 (5 bases). This clonotype was obtained from a woman in her 30s who had recovered from COVID-19. CDR3 protein: CASSYGAESTIYF. DNA for the CDR3: TGTGCCAGCAGCTATGGGGCGGAAAGCACCATATATTTT.